This T cell receptor (beta chain) was sequenced for a study of blood T cells in healthy people across ages. Findings and caveats of the study: Because sorting was not performed, PBMCs prevented conclusive naive versus antigen-experienced comparison. TCR beta diversity was tightly associated with the proportion of naive T cells.

It was approximately 10 milliliters of peripheral blood that were drawn from each donor. Per individual sample, total RNA of at least 6 micrograms was extracted. With a J-beta primer mix and a sample-barcoded 5' primer, a second PCR ran roughly 6 to 12 cycles. A single record per CDR3 protein comes from TCRdb applying MiXCR to the 5' RACE reads. Of almost 800,000 distinct CDR3 sequences listed, 58% are singletons. V was pared by 2 bases and J by 2 bases, with 2 bases of the junction left unmatched. This CDR3 has 16 amino acids. CDR1 and CDR2 (germline): MNHEY, SVGEGT. A note on this clonotype: Its antigen is as yet unknown.

The chain couples TRBV6-2 or TRBV6-3 to TRBJ2-6; 8 positions match TRBD1. Sequenced input: blood. This sequence originates from a man aged 25 to 45 in good health. The CDR3 DNA reads TGTGCCAGCAGTTACCCGGGACAGGCTGGGGCCAACGTCCTGACTTTC. Translated, it gives CASSYPGQAGANVLTF.